Below are 18 T cell receptor beta chains sequenced from a single sample in a study of cytomegalovirus exposure and HLA in healthy donors. With 60 Vbeta and 13 Jbeta primers, the PCR was carried out. Sequencing used immunoSEQ multiplex PCR; TCRdb keeps in-frame clones, though not all of them. The sample shows under 110,000 clones, around 85% of them seen only once. Sequenced material: PBMCs. Receptors were obtained from a man aged 55-75 years in good health and CMV-seronegative.

The chain couples TRBV5-5 to TRBJ2-5; possible D gene TRBD2, 5 bases. V lost 2 bases and J lost 2, with 13 bases in between. CDR3 length: 15 amino acids. CDR1 is SGHKS and CDR2 is YYEKEE in the germline V gene (reference sequence). CDR3 coding DNA: TGTGCCAGCAGCTTAATGGAGGCAGTACAAGAGACCCAGTACTTC. It encodes CASSLMEAVQETQYF.

The J gene is TRBJ1-1, the V gene TRBV19; D might be TRBD1 (6 bases). There are 14 residues in the CDR3. CDR1 is LNHDA and CDR2 is SQIVND in the germline V gene (reference sequence). Trimming took 2 bases from V and 5 from J, leaving 12 bases between them. CDR3 bases: TGTGCCAGTAGTATATCAGGGGCCGGGACTGAAGCTTTCTTT. Protein: CASSISGAGTEAFF.

The chain has TRBV7-2 and TRBJ2-2; tentative D call: TRBD1 (5 bases). CDR3 length: 14 residues. CDR1 SGHTA and CDR2 FQGNSA come from the germline V gene. The V and J ends lost 1 base and 6 bases respectively, with 9 bases between them. CDR3 in amino acids: CASSLVQVAGELFF. CDR3 DNA: TGTGCCAGCAGCTTAGTACAGGTCGCCGGGGAGCTGTTTTTT.

The chain joins TRBV28 to TRBJ2-7; the match to TRBD1 covers 9 bases. The V gene's germline CDR1 is MDHEN and CDR2 SYDVKM. The CDR3 consists of 15 residues. V was clipped by 5 bases and J by 2 bases; unmatched bases: 7. Here the CDR3 DNA reads TGTGCCAGCAGTCTAGGGACAGGGACAACCTACGAGCAGTACGTC. Its translation: CASSLGTGTTYEQYV.

The V call is TRBV5-4, the J call TRBJ2-2, with 9 bases identical to TRBD1. CDR3 length equals 17 residues. Germline CDR1 is SGHNT and CDR2 is YYREEE (reference sequence). The V gene end was trimmed by 4 bases and the J gene end by 4 bases; junction bases not matched to a gene: 11. CDR3 protein: CASSSSDRGFSTGELFF. DNA for the CDR3: TGTGCCAGCAGCAGCTCGGACAGGGGATTTAGCACCGGGGAGCTGTTTTTT.

The CDR3 region is CASTRSGNTIYF. The CDR3, as DNA: TGTGCCAGCACTCGCTCTGGAAACACCATATATTTT. The chain uses TRBV7-9 and TRBJ1-3; D not certain. CDR1 and CDR2 from the germline V gene are SEHNR and FQNEAQ (reference sequence). The CDR3 extends over 12 amino acids. V lost 7 bases, J lost 0 bases, and 4 bases lay in between.

This sequence joins TRBV4-1 and TRBJ2-7; 9 bases fit TRBD2. Germline CDR1 reads MGHRA; CDR2 reads YSYEKL. This CDR3 is 15 amino acids long. With V trimmed by 5 bases and J by 4 bases, 9 bases remained unmatched. The CDR3 coding sequence is TGCGCCAGCAGCTATACTAGCGGGCCTGTTTACGAGCAGTACTTC. This codes for CASSYTSGPVYEQYF.

The chain recombines TRBV4-3 with TRBJ2-7; 11 positions agree with TRBD1. The V and J ends lost 4 bases and 3 bases, in that order; junction bases with no gene match: 2. Germline V gene data show CDR1 as LGHNA and CDR2 as YSLEER. CDR3 length equals 14 residues. CDR3 nucleotide sequence: TGCGCCAGCAGCCGGACAGGGGGCCTCTACGAGCAGTACTTC. The encoded protein is CASSRTGGLYEQYF.

The CDR3 is CASSLEQQETQYF. CDR3 coding DNA: TGCGCCAGCAGCTTGGAACAGCAAGAGACCCAGTACTTC. This rearrangement joins TRBV5-1 to TRBJ2-5; D is ambiguous. Germline loops: CDR1 SGHRS, CDR2 YFSETQ. The CDR3 runs 13 residues. The V and J ends lost 0 bases and 2 bases respectively, with 5 bases between them.

The V gene is TRBV16, the J gene TRBJ2-7; no clear D. Trimming shortened V by 1 base and J by 0 bases, and 10 bases separated the two germline ends. Germline CDR1 is KGHSY and CDR2 is FQNENV. This CDR3 is 15 amino acids long. This CDR3 reads CASSQFDRSSYEQYF. The CDR3 nucleotides are TGTGCCAGCAGCCAATTTGACCGGAGCTCCTACGAGCAGTACTTC. Full variable domain (outside the CDR3, taken from reference TRBV16 and TRBJ2-7): GEEVAQTPKHLVRGEGQKAKLYCAPIKGHSYVFWYQQVLKNEFKFLISFQNENVFDETGMPKERFSAKCLPNSPCSLEIQATKLEDSAVYFCASSQFDRSSYEQYFGPGTRLTVT.

The DNA for the CDR3 is TGTGCCAGCAGCCTAACCAGGGGGAACACTGAAGCTTTCTTT. This codes for CASSLTRGNTEAFF. V is TRBV7-2 and J is TRBJ1-1; D is possibly TRBD1 (6 bases). The germline CDR1 and CDR2 sequences are SGHTA and FQGNSA. CDR3 length: 14 amino acids. With 5 bases removed from V and 1 base from J, the gap between germline ends came to 11 bases.

The J gene is TRBJ1-5, the V gene TRBV7-8, with D uncertain. Trimming pared 3 bases from V and 0 bases from J, leaving 9 bases between. Germline assignment: CDR1 SGHVS and CDR2 FQNEAQ. CDR3 length: 15 residues. The CDR3 DNA sequence: TGTGCCAGCAGCTTCAACAGCCTTAGCAATCAGCCCCAGCATTTT. Its protein is CASSFNSLSNQPQHF.

About this clone itself: This sample includes further DNA sequences coding for the same CDR3. This chain uses TRBV5-1 with TRBJ1-1; the match to TRBD1 covers 7 bases. Germline CDR1 and CDR2: SGHRS and YFSETQ. The CDR3 contains 13 residues. The V segment lost 4 bases and the J segment 7 bases; nucleotides outside the gene matches: 7. The CDR3 coding sequence is TGCGCCAGCAGCGACGGGCAGGGGGGTGAAGCTTTCTTT. Protein sequence: CASSDGQGGEAFF.

This chain links TRBV5-4 with TRBJ2-3; D is possibly TRBD1 (6 bases). Germline CDR1 and CDR2: SGHNT and YYREEE (reference sequence). The CDR3 covers 17 residues. V lost 0 bases and J 2 bases, leaving 16 bases between the germline ends. CDR3 DNA: TGTGCCAGCAGCTTGGCGATTGGACAGACCTTCACAGATACGCAGTATTTT. Translated: CASSLAIGQTFTDTQYF.

The rearrangement joins TRBV10-3 to TRBJ1-1, with a weak D call TRBD1 (5 bases). Trimming pared 2 bases from V and 1 base from J, leaving 8 bases between. The CDR3 contains 14 residues. CDR1 and CDR2 from the germline V gene are ENHRY and SYGVKD. Here the CDR3 DNA reads TGTGCCATCAGTGAGCAGGGTAAGAACACTGAAGCTTTCTTT. It yields the protein CAISEQGKNTEAFF.

The chain joins TRBV15 to TRBJ2-7, with 10 bases that match TRBD2. Losses at the gene ends were 1 base for V and 7 bases for J; bases not matched to a gene: 7. In germline, CDR1 is LNHNV, CDR2 YYDKDF (reference sequence). The CDR3 runs to 15 residues. The CDR3 bases are TGTGCCACCAGCAGAGGAAGCGGGGGGGCCGGTGAGCAGTACTTC. Protein: CATSRGSGGAGEQYF.

The rearrangement uses TRBV7-3 and TRBJ2-7, with 10 bases aligning to TRBD1. V was pared by 2 bases and J by 2 bases, with 9 bases of the junction left unmatched. Germline lookup yields CDR1 SGHTA and CDR2 FQGTGA. The CDR3 contains 17 residues. This chain's CDR3 is CASSLGGGDRGAYEQYV. CDR3 coding DNA: TGTGCCAGCAGCTTAGGTGGGGGGGACAGGGGAGCCTACGAGCAGTACGTC.

The chain recombines TRBV28 with TRBJ1-5; 7 nucleotides line up with TRBD1. The length of the CDR3 is 15 residues. The V gene's germline CDR1 is MDHEN and CDR2 SYDVKM. J lost 4 bases, V lost 6 bases, and 9 bases had no gene match. This CDR3 reads CASRLPGQLNQPQHF. In DNA, the CDR3 is TGTGCCAGCAGGTTACCGGGACAGCTAAATCAGCCCCAGCATTTT. Full variable domain (remainder filled in from reference TRBV28 and TRBJ1-5): DVKVTQSSRYLVKRTGEKVFLECVQDMDHENMFWYRQDPGLGLRLIYFSYDVKMKEKGDIPEGYSVSREKKERFSLILESASTNQTSMYLCASRLPGQLNQPQHFGDGTRLSIL.